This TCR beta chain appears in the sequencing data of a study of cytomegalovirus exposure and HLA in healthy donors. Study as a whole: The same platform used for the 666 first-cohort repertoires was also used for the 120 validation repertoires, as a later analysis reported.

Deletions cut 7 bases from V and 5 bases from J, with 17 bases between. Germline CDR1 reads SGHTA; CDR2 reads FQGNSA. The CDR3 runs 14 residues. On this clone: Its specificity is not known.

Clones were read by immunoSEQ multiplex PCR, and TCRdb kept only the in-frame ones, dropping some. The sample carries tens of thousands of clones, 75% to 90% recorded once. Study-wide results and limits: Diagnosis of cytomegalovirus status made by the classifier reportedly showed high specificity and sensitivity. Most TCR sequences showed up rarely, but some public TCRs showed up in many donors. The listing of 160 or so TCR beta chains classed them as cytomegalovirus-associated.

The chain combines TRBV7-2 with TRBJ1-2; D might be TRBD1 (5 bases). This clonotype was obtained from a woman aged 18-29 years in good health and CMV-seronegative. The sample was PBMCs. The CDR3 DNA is TGTGCCAGCACCCAAGACAGACTTTTTTATGGCTACACCTTC. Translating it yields CASTQDRLFYGYTF.